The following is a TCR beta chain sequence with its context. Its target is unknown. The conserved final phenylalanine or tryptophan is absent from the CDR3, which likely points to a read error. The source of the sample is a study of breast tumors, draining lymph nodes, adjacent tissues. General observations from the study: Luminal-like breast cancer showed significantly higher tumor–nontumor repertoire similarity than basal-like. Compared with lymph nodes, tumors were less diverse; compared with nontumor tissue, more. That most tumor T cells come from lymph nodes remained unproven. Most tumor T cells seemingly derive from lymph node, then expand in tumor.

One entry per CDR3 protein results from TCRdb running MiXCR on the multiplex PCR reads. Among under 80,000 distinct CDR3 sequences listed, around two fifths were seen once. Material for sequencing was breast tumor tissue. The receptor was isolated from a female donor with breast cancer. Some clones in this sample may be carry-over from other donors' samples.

The CDR3 loop reads CASSSSTQPNTQYL. CDR3 bases: TGTGCCAGCAGCTCTTCCACGCAGCCTAATACGCAGTATCTT. The chain carries TRBV7-9 and TRBJ2-3, with D unclear. V dropped 4 bases and J dropped 7 bases, with 15 bases sitting between them. The CDR3 sequence is 14 residues long. Germline loops: CDR1 SEHNR, CDR2 FQNEAQ (reference sequence).